Below, 29 T cell receptor beta chains from the same sample are listed, as sequenced in a study of shared clonotypes between healthy human individuals. As defined, naive CD8 cells were CD45RO-negative and positively selected for CCR7, with terminally differentiated effector memory CD45RA+ cells excluded. Clones were sequenced by immunoSEQ multiplex PCR, and TCRdb holds only the in-frame ones, with some missing. The table has just over 2,000,000 clones, around 96% seen once; the top ten hold 1% to 1.3%. Sequencing was done on a sample of naive CD8+ T cells sorted from blood. These receptors came from a man aged 18 to 30 in good health.

V usage is TRBV9 and J usage is TRBJ2-7; D possibly corresponds to TRBD2 (6 bases). Trimming stripped 0 bases from V and 2 bases from J, with 12 bases between. CDR1 is SGDLS, CDR2 YYNGEE, per germline. This CDR3 spans 15 amino acids. The CDR3 nucleotides read TGTGCCAGCAGCGTAGCTGCGGGAACCACCTACGAGCAGTACTTC. Its translation: CASSVAAGTTYEQYF.

This chain links TRBV28 with TRBJ2-7; D possibly corresponds to TRBD1 (6 bases). This CDR3 spans 14 amino acids. Deletions cut 5 bases from V and 2 bases from J, with 13 bases between. In germline, CDR1 is MDHEN, CDR2 SYDVKM. CDR3 amino acids: CASSPRTDPYEQYF. The CDR3 nucleotides read TGTGCCAGCAGTCCCAGGACAGATCCCTACGAGCAGTACTTC.

Comments on this clone: The sample has other DNA sequences that encode this CDR3 too. This rearrangement joins TRBV6-6 to TRBJ2-5, with D possibly being TRBD1 or TRBD2 (5 bases each). The CDR3 sequence is 14 residues long. CDR1 is MNHNY, CDR2 SVGAGI, per germline (reference sequence). The ends were cut back, 0 bases at V and 5 bases at J, with 10 bases in the middle. The CDR3 DNA follows: TGTGCCAGCAGTTACTCTGAGGGGATCGAGACCCAGTACTTC. It specifies CASSYSEGIETQYF.

The chain is built from TRBV27 and TRBJ2-2; no definite D call. The CDR3 is 15 residues long. Germline values: CDR1 MNHEY, CDR2 SMNVEV (reference sequence). Trimming shortened V by 2 bases and J by 7 bases, and 14 bases separated the two germline ends. The CDR3 DNA sequence: TGTGCCAGCAGTTTACACCGGCAGTCGGACGGGGAGCTGTTTTTT. Protein sequence: CASSLHRQSDGELFF.

The chain uses TRBV6-5 and TRBJ1-3; unclear D gene. V shed 7 bases and J shed 4 bases, with 5 bases lying between them. Germline lookup yields CDR1 MNHEY and CDR2 SVGAGI. This CDR3 is built from 11 residues. The CDR3, as DNA: TGTGCCAGCACCCAGGGAAACACCATATATTTT. Its protein product is CASTQGNTIYF.

This chain uses TRBV10-3 with TRBJ1-3; D unclear. V dropped 6 bases and J dropped 0 bases, with 12 bases sitting between them. Germline loops: CDR1 ENHRY, CDR2 SYGVKD. CDR3 size: 15 residues. The DNA for the CDR3 is TGTGCCATCAGCCACGGACTGGACTCTGGAAACACCATATATTTT. Its protein is CAISHGLDSGNTIYF.

This chain connects TRBV7-9 to TRBJ2-7, with a possible D match to TRBD2 (5 bases). V was trimmed by 3 bases and J by 0 bases, leaving 12 bases between them. The CDR3 has 15 amino acids. CDR1 SEHNR and CDR2 FQNEAQ come from the germline V gene (reference sequence). CDR3 loop: CASSFGETLSYEQYF. The CDR3 region has the DNA TGTGCCAGCAGCTTCGGGGAAACCCTCTCCTACGAGCAGTACTTC.

This clone was observed a single time. This rearrangement joins TRBV6-5 to TRBJ1-1; TRBD1 is a possible D gene (5 bases). V was clipped by 7 bases and J by 1 base, with 16 bases between them. Per the germline V gene, CDR1 is MNHEY and CDR2 is SVGAGI. CDR3 length: 15 amino acids. The CDR3 here is CASTLTGTGNTEAFF. Here the CDR3 DNA reads TGTGCCAGCACCCTGACCGGGACGGGGAACACTGAAGCTTTCTTT.

CDR3 protein: CASSLFGMEETQYF. The CDR3 nucleotides read TGTGCCAGCAGTTTATTCGGGATGGAAGAGACCCAGTACTTC. The rearrangement links TRBV27 to TRBJ2-5; D possibly corresponds to TRBD2 (5 bases). CDR1 is MNHEY and CDR2 is SMNVEV in the germline V gene (reference sequence). Trimming took off 1 base at V and 3 bases at J, with 9 bases between the two ends. The CDR3 is 14 residues long.

This chain uses TRBV9 with TRBJ1-5, with D possibly TRBD1 on 5 matching bases. Per the germline V gene, CDR1 is SGDLS and CDR2 is YYNGEE. The CDR3 has 13 residues. The V end was cut by 3 bases, the J end by 10 bases, with 14 bases between. CDR3 coding DNA: TGTGCCAGCAGCGATACATCAGGGCATCCCCAGCATTTT. It translates to CASSDTSGHPQHF.

The V call is TRBV4-3, the J call TRBJ2-1, with a weak D call TRBD2 (6 bases). Trimming pared 4 bases from V and 5 bases from J, leaving 12 bases between. This CDR3 spans 14 amino acids. Germline CDR1 reads LGHNA; CDR2 reads YSLEER. The CDR3 DNA follows: TGCGCCAGCAGCCTGGGAGGTGGCGACAATGAGCAGTTCTTC. Protein product: CASSLGGGDNEQFF.

V is TRBV13 and J is TRBJ1-2, with D unclear. This CDR3 region has 15 residues. The ends were cut back, 2 bases at V and 0 bases at J, with 10 bases in the middle. CDR1 PRHDT and CDR2 FYEKMQ come from the germline V gene (reference sequence). CDR3 nucleotide sequence: TGTGCCAGCAGCTTAAACCTCGCAGCTAACTATGGCTACACCTTC. Translated, it gives CASSLNLAANYGYTF.

The count of this clone is one. The rearrangement links TRBV4-1 to TRBJ2-3, with D tentatively TRBD2 (6 bases). Germline loops: CDR1 MGHRA, CDR2 YSYEKL. The CDR3 length is 16 residues. V was clipped by 3 bases and J by 0 bases, with 13 bases between them. This CDR3 is CASSHPQGLSTDTQYF. The CDR3, as DNA: TGCGCCAGCAGCCACCCTCAGGGACTCAGCACAGATACGCAGTATTTT.

This chain joins TRBV27 and TRBJ2-1, with D unclear. With 3 bases removed from V and 5 bases from J, the gap between germline ends came to 8 bases. This CDR3 comprises 13 residues. Germline values: CDR1 MNHEY, CDR2 SMNVEV (reference sequence). The CDR3 region is CASSFLGDNEQFF. CDR3 bases: TGTGCCAGCAGTTTTCTTGGGGACAATGAGCAGTTCTTC.

The CDR3 DNA reads as TGTGCCAGCAGTTTGACTAGCGGCCACAACCAAGAGACCCAGTACTTC. It translates to CASSLTSGHNQETQYF. The chain is built from TRBV6-5 and TRBJ2-5; 9 nucleotides agree with TRBD2. CDR1 is MNHEY and CDR2 is SVGAGI in the germline V gene. Trimming removed 4 bases from V and 0 bases from J; junction bases left unmatched: 6. There are 16 residues in the CDR3.

The rearrangement uses TRBV6-1 and TRBJ2-7; D ambiguous. The CDR3 is 13 residues long. Trimming cost V 3 bases and J 2 bases, with 8 bases left between them. Germline V CDR1 and CDR2: MNHNS, SASEGT. CDR3 bases: TGTGCCAGCAGTGAGATAAGTCCCTACGAGCAGTACTTC. This sequence encodes CASSEISPYEQYF.

About this clone itself: Different DNA sequences within this sample yield the same CDR3. The chain combines TRBV7-8 with TRBJ2-7, with a tentative D call TRBD1 (6 bases). With 5 bases removed from V and 2 bases from J, the gap between germline ends came to 16 bases. CDR3 size: 15 residues. CDR1 and CDR2 from the germline V gene are SGHVS and FQNEAQ. CDR3 coding DNA: TGTGCCAGCAGCAACCAAGGGGGTGTGACCTACGAGCAGTACTTC. Its translation: CASSNQGGVTYEQYF.

This rearrangement joins TRBV27 to TRBJ2-1; 7 positions match TRBD1. Germline CDR1 and CDR2: MNHEY and SMNVEV (reference sequence). The CDR3 is 15 amino acids. V lost 0 bases and J lost 6; bases outside the gene matches: 5. This CDR3 is CASSLSDRVGNEQFF. CDR3 DNA sequence: TGTGCCAGCAGTTTATCAGACAGGGTTGGCAATGAGCAGTTCTTC.

This chain uses TRBV21-1 with TRBJ1-4. TRBV21-1 has pseudogene status. This CDR3 has 19 amino acids. The CDR3 coding sequence is TGTGCCAGCAGCTTCCGTTGGGAGCTCGACACCCGGAGCAATGAAAAACTGTTTTTT. Protein product: CASSFRWELDTRSNEKLFF.

This sequence joins TRBV30 and TRBJ2-2; D is uncertain. The CDR3 runs to 13 residues. Looked up from germline, CDR1 is GTSNPN and CDR2 is SVGIG (reference sequence). Trimming removed 4 bases from V and 0 bases from J, with 6 bases in between. CDR3 DNA sequence: TGTGCCTGGAAAGCTACGAACACCGGGGAGCTGTTTTTT. It codes for CAWKATNTGELFF.

The J gene is TRBJ2-5, the V gene TRBV28, with D possibly TRBD1 on 6 matching bases. The CDR3 runs to 14 residues. Germline assignment: CDR1 MDHEN and CDR2 SYDVKM. V dropped 6 bases and J dropped 5 bases, with 16 bases sitting between them. The CDR3 nucleotides read TGTGCCAGCAGCCTATCAGGGGTCCCTGAGACCCAGTACTTC. As protein: CASSLSGVPETQYF.

The V and J genes are TRBV9 and TRBJ1-4, with TRBD1 identical over 8 bases. The germline V gene encodes CDR1 SGDLS and CDR2 YYNGEE. The CDR3 has 14 amino acids. J lost 4 bases, V lost 6 bases, and 5 bases had no gene match. The CDR3 spells CASNEGTGNEKLFF. The CDR3 nucleotides read TGTGCCAGCAACGAGGGGACAGGTAATGAAAAACTGTTTTTT.

The chain recombines TRBV5-1 with TRBJ1-2; 10 positions agree with TRBD1. CDR1 is SGHRS and CDR2 is YFSETQ in the germline V gene. The CDR3 has 17 residues. V lost 2 bases, J lost 4 bases, and 11 bases stayed unmatched. CDR3 bases: TGCGCCAGCAGCTTTCTCGACAGGGGGCGCGAATTCTATGGCTACACCTTC. Translated: CASSFLDRGREFYGYTF.

The chain recombines TRBV2 with TRBJ2-1; 10 bases fit TRBD2. Germline CDR1 and CDR2: SNHLY and FYNNEI. This CDR3 spans 15 amino acids. Trimming removed 4 bases from V and 6 bases from J; junction bases left unmatched: 6. For the CDR3, the DNA is TGTGCCAGCAGTGGGAGCGGGGGGGTCTTCAATGAGCAGTTCTTC. Translating it yields CASSGSGGVFNEQFF.

The chain carries TRBV7-8 and TRBJ1-1; 8 bases fit TRBD1. V lost 6 bases to trimming and J lost 4 bases; unmatched junction nucleotides: 7. The CDR3 is made up of 14 amino acids. From germline, CDR1 is SGHVS and CDR2 FQNEAQ. The CDR3 loop is CASSSNRGSTEAFF. The CDR3 nucleotides are TGTGCCAGCAGTTCAAACAGGGGGAGCACTGAAGCTTTCTTT.

The V call is TRBV4-3, the J call TRBJ1-1, with D unclear. This CDR3 is built from 15 residues. Looked up from germline, CDR1 is LGHNA and CDR2 is YSLEER. Deletions cut 1 base from V and 6 bases from J, with 15 bases between. CDR3 coding DNA: TGCGCCAGCAGCCAAGCACCCGACGGTCCCCCTGAAGCTTTCTTT. Protein sequence: CASSQAPDGPPEAFF.

The rearrangement joins TRBV7-6 to TRBJ2-7; the match to TRBD1 covers 11 bases. V lost 3 bases and J lost 5; bases outside the gene matches: 6. The CDR3 has 15 amino acids. The germline CDR1 and CDR2 sequences are SGHVS and FNYEAQ. CDR3 sequence reads: CASSFGTGGLDEQYF. The CDR3 DNA follows: TGTGCCAGCAGCTTCGGGACAGGGGGTCTCGACGAGCAGTACTTC.

The chain employs TRBV29-1 and TRBJ1-1; the D gene is possibly TRBD1 (6 bases). This CDR3 is built from 11 residues. Germline V gene data show CDR1 as SQVTM and CDR2 as ANQGSEA. Between the trimmed V and J ends, which lost 8 bases and 6 bases, there was a span of 13 bases. CDR3 coding DNA: TGCAGCTGGGGGCAGGGGCCTGAAGCTTTCTTT. Translated: CSWGQGPEAFF.

The chain uses TRBV4-3 and TRBJ2-3; 9 bases match TRBD2. The CDR3 is made up of 15 amino acids. Trimming took 5 bases from V and 1 from J; bases not matched to a gene: 4. Germline V gene sequence: CDR1 LGHNA, CDR2 YSLEER. CDR3 sequence: CASSSLAGGTDTQYF. DNA of the CDR3: TGCGCCAGCAGCTCATTAGCGGGGGGCACAGATACGCAGTATTTT.